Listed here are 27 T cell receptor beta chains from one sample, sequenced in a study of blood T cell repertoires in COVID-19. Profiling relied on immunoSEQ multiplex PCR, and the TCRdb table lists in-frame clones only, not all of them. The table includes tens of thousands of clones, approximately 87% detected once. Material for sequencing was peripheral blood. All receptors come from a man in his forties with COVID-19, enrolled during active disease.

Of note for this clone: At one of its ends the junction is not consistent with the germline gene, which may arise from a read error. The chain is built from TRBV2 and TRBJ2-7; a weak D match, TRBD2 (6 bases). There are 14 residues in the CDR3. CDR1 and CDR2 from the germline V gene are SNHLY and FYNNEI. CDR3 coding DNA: TGTGCTAGCAACCTAGCGCTAAGCTCCTACGAGCAGTACTTC. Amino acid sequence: CASNLALSSYEQYF. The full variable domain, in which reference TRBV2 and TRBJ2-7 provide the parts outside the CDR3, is EPEVTQTPSHQVTQMGQEVILRCVPISNHLYFYWYRQILGQKVEFLVSFYNNEISEKSEIFDDQFSVERPDGSNFTLKIRSTKLEDSAMYFCASNLALSSYEQYFGPGTRLTVT.

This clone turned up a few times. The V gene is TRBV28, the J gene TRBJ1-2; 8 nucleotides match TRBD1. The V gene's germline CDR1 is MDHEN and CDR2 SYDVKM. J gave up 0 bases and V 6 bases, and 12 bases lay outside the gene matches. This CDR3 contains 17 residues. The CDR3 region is CASSNYGQGKANYGYTF. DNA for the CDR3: TGTGCCAGCAGCAATTATGGACAGGGAAAAGCTAACTATGGCTACACCTTC.

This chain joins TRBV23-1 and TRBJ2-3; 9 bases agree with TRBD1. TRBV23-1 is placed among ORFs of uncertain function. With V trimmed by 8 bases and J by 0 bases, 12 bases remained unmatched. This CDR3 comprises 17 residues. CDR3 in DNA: TGCGCCAGCTCTTGTCCCGGGACAGGGTCTAGCACAGATACGCAGTATTTT. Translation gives CASSCPGTGSSTDTQYF.

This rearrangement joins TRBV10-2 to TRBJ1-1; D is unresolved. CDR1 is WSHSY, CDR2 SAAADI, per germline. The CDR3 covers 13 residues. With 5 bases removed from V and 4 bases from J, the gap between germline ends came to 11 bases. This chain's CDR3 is CASSPPAATEAFF. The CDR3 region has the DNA TGCGCCAGCAGTCCGCCGGCGGCCACTGAAGCTTTCTTT.

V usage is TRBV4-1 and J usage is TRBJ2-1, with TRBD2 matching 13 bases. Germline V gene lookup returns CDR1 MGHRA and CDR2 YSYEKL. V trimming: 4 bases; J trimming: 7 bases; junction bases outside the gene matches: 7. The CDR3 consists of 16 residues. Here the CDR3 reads CASSRGTSGTRNEQFF. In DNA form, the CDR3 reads TGCGCCAGCAGCCGTGGGACTAGCGGGACTCGGAATGAGCAGTTCTTC.

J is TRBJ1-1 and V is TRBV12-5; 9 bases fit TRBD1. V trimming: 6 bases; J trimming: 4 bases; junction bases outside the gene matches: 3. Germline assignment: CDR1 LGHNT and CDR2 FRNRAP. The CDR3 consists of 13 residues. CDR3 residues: CASGQQGATEAFF. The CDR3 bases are TGTGCTAGTGGCCAACAGGGGGCCACTGAAGCTTTCTTT.

CDR3 region: CASRGLAGGGDTQYF. In nucleotides, the CDR3 is TGCGCCAGCAGGGGACTAGCGGGGGGGGGAGATACGCAGTATTTT. The rearrangement links TRBV10-2 to TRBJ2-3, with 16 bases aligning to TRBD2. J lost 5 bases, V lost 6 bases, and 2 bases had no gene match. Germline assignment: CDR1 WSHSY and CDR2 SAAADI. This CDR3 contains 15 residues.

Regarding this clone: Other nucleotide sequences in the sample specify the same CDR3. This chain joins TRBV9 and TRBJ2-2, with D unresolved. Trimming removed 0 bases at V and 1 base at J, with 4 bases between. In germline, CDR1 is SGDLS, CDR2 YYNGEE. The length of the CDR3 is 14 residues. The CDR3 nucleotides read TGTGCCAGCAGCGTAGGAGGGAACACCGGGGAGCTGTTTTTT. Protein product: CASSVGGNTGELFF.

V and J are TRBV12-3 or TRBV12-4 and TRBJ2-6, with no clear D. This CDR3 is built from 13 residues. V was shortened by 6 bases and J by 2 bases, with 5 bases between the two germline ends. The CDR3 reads CASRQTGANVLTF. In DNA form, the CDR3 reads TGTGCCAGCAGGCAGACTGGGGCCAACGTCCTGACTTTC.

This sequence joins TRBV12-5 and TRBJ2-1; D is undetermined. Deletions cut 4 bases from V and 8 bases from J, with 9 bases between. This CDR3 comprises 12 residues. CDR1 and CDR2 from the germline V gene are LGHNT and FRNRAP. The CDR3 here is CASGSLNYEQFF. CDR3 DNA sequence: TGTGCTAGTGGTTCCTTAAACTATGAGCAGTTCTTC.

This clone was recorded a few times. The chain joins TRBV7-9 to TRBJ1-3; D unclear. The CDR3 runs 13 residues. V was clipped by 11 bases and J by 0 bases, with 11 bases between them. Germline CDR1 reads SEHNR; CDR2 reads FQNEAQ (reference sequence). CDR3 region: CAGRAGSGNTIYF. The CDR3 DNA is TGTGCCGGGCGGGCAGGCTCTGGAAACACCATATATTTT.

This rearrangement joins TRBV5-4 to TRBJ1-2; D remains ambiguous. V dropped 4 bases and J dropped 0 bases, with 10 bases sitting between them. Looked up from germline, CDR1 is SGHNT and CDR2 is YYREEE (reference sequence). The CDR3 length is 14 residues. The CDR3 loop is CASSPTGSNYGYTF. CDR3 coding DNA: TGTGCCAGCAGCCCTACCGGTTCTAACTATGGCTACACCTTC.

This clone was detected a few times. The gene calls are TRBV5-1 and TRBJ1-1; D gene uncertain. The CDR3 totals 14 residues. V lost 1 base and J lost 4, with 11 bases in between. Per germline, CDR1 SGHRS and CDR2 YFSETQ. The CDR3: CASSLLRPSTEAFF. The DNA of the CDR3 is TGCGCCAGCAGCTTGCTACGCCCGAGCACTGAAGCTTTCTTT. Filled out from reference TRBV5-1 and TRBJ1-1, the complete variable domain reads KAGVTQTPRYLIKTRGQQVTLSCSPISGHRSVSWYQQTPGQGLQFLFEYFSETQRNKGNFPGRFSGRQFSNSRSEMNVSTLELGDSALYLCASSLLRPSTEAFFGQGTRLTVV.

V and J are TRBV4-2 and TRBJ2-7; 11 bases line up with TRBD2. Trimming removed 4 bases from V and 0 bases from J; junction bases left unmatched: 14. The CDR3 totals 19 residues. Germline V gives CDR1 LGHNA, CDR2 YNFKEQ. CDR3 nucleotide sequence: TGTGCCAGCAGCCCTCAAGGGGCTAGCGGGAGGCTAAACTCCTACGAGCAGTACTTC. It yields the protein CASSPQGASGRLNSYEQYF.

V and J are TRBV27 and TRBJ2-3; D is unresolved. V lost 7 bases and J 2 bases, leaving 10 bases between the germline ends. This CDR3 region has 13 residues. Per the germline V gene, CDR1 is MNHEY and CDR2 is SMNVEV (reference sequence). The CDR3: CASKEIDTDTQYF. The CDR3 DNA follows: TGTGCCAGCAAGGAGATAGACACAGATACGCAGTATTTT.

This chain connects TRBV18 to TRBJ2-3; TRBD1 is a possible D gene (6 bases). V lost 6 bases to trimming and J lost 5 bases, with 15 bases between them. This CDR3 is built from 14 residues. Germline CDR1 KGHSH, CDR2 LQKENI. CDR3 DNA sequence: TGTGCCAGCTCGCAGGGGCTTACTGAAGATACGCAGTATTTT. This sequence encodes CASSQGLTEDTQYF.

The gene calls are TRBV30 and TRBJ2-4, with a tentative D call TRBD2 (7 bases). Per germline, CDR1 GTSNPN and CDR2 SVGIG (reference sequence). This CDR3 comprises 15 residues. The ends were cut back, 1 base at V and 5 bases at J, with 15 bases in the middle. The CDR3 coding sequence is TGTGCCTGGAGTGGACCGGGGGGCGGCGAAAACATTCAGTACTTC. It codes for CAWSGPGGGENIQYF. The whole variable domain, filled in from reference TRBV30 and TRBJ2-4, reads SQTIHQWPATLVQPVGSPLSLECTVEGTSNPNLYWYRQAAGRGLQLLFYSVGIGQISSEVPQNLSASRPQDRQFILSSKKLLLSDSGFYLCAWSGPGGGENIQYFGAGTRLSVL.

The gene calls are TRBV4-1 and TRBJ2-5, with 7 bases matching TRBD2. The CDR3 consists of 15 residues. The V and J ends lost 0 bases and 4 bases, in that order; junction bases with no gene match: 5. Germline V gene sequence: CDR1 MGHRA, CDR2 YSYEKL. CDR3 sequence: CASSQDGGGAETQYF. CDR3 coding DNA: TGCGCCAGCAGCCAAGATGGGGGAGGGGCAGAGACCCAGTACTTC.

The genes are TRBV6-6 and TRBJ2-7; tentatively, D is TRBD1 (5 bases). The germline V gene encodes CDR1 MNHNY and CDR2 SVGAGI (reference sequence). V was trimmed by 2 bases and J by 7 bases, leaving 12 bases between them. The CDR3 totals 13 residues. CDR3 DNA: TGTGCCAGCAGTTACGTGGGGCCGCGTGAGCAGTACTTC. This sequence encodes CASSYVGPREQYF.

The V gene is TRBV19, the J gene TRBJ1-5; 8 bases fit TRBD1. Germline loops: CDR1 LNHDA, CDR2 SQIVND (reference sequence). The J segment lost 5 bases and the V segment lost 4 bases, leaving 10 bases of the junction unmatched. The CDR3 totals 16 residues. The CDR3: CASSSPDRGNHQPQHF. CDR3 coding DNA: TGTGCCAGTAGTAGCCCTGACAGGGGAAACCATCAGCCCCAGCATTTT.

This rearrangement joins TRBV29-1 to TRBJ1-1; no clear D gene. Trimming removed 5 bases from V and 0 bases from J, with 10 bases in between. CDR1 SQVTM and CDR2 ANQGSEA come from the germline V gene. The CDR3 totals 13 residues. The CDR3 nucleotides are TGCAGCGTTTTTCGAGGATTGAACACTGAAGCTTTCTTT. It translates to CSVFRGLNTEAFF.

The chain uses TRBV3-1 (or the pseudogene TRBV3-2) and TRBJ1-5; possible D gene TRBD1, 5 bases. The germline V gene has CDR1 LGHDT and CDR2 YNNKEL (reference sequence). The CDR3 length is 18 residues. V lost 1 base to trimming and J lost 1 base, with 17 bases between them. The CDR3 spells CASSQGLMGPVSNQPQHF. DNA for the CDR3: TGTGCCAGCAGCCAAGGTTTGATGGGGCCGGTAAGCAATCAGCCCCAGCATTTT.

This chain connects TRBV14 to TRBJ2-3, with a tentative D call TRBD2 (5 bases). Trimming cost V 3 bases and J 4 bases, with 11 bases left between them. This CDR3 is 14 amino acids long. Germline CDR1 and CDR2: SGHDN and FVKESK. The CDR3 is CASSQLLVPDTQYF. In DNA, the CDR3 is TGTGCCAGCAGCCAGTTACTAGTTCCAGATACGCAGTATTTT.

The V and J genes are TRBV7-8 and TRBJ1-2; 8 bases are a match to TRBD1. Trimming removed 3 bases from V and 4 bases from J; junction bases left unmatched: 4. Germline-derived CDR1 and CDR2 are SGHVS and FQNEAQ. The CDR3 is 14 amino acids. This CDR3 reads CASSLSTGGYGYTF. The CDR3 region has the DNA TGTGCCAGCAGCTTGAGCACAGGGGGCTATGGCTACACCTTC.

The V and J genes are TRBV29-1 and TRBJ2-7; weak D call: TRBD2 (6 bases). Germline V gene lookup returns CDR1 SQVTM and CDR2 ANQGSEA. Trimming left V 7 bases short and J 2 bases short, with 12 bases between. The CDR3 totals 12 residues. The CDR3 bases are TGCAGCGGCGGGGTTGGAACCTACGAGCAGTACTTC. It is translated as CSGGVGTYEQYF.

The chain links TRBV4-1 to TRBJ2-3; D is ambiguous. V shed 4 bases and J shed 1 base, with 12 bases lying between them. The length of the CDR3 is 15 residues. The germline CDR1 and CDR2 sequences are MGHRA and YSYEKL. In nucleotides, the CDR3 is TGCGCCAGCAGCCCATCCAGTCTGGGCACAGATACGCAGTATTTT. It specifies CASSPSSLGTDTQYF.

The CDR3 region is CASQDRGLGTGELFF. CDR3 DNA: TGTGCCTCCCAGGACAGGGGGCTTGGCACCGGGGAGCTGTTTTTT. V and J are TRBV10-3 and TRBJ2-2, with 11 bases that match TRBD1. CDR3 size: 15 residues. J gave up 4 bases and V 11 bases, and 9 bases lay outside the gene matches. The germline V gene has CDR1 ENHRY and CDR2 SYGVKD.